This TCR beta chain was captured in a study of shared clonotypes between healthy human individuals. Clones were sequenced by immunoSEQ multiplex PCR, and TCRdb holds only the in-frame ones, with some missing. The top ten hold 0.89% of the sample, which has 850,000 to 1,100,000 clones, roughly 80% seen once. The split of CD4+ cells yielded CD45RA+ naive and CD45RA-negative memory subsets. CDR1 MGHDK and CDR2 SYGVNS come from the germline V gene. CDR3 length equals 17 residues. Trimming shortened V by 2 bases and J by 2 bases, and 18 bases separated the two germline ends. The specimen sequenced was memory CD4+ T cells from PBMCs. As to subset: CD45RA-negative fraction. This clonotype was obtained from a man younger than 35 in good health. Some clones in this sample may be carry-over from other donors' samples. The V call is TRBV25-1, the J call TRBJ2-5; either TRBD1 or TRBD2 may fit D (6 bases each). The CDR3 is CASSEGAGGLRQETQYF. The CDR3 DNA sequence: TGTGCCAGCAGTGAAGGGGCCGGGGGCCTGCGGCAAGAGACCCAGTACTTC.